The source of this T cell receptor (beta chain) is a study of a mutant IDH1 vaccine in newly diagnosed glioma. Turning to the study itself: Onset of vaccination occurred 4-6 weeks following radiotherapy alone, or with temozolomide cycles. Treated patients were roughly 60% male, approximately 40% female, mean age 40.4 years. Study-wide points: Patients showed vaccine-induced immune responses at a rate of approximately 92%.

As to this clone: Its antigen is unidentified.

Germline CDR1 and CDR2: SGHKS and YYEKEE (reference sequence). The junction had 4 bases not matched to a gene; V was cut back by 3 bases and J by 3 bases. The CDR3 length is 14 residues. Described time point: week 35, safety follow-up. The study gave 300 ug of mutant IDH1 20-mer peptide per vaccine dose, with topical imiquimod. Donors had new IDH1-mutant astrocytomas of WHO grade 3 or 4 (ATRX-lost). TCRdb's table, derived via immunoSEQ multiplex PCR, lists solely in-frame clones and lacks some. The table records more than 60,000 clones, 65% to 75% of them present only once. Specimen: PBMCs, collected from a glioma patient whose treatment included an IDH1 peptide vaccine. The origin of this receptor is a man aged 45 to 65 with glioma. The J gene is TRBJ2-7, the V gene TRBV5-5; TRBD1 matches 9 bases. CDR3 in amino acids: CASSWTGVGYEQYF. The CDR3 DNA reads TGTGCCAGCAGCTGGACAGGGGTCGGCTACGAGCAGTACTTC. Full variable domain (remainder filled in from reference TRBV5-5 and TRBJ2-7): DAGVTQSPTHLIKTRGQQVTLRCSPISGHKSVSWYQQVLGQGPQFIFQYYEKEERGRGNFPDRFSARQFPNYSSELNVNALLLGDSALYLCASSWTGVGYEQYFGPGTRLTVT.